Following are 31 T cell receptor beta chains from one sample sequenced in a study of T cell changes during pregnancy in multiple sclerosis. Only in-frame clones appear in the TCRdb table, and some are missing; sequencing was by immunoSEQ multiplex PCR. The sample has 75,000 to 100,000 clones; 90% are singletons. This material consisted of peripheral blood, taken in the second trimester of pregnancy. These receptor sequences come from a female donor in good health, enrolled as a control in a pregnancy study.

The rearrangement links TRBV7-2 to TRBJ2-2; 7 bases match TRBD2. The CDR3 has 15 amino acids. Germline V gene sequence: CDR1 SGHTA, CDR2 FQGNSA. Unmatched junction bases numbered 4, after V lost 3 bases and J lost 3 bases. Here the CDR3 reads CASSFKGRDTGELFF. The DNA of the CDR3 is TGTGCCAGCAGCTTTAAGGGGAGGGACACCGGGGAGCTGTTTTTT.

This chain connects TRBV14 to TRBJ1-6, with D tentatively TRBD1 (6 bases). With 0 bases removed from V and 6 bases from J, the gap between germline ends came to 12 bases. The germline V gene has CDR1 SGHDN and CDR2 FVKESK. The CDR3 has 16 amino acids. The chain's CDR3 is CASSQETGHPNSPLHF. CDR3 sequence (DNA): TGTGCCAGCAGCCAAGAAACGGGACATCCTAATTCACCCCTCCACTTT. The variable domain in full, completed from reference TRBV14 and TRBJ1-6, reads EAGVTQFPSHSVIEKGQTVTLRCDPISGHDNLYWYRRVMGKEIKFLLHFVKESKQDESGMPNNRFLAERTGGTYSTLKVQPAELEDSGVYFCASSQETGHPNSPLHFGNGTRLTVT.

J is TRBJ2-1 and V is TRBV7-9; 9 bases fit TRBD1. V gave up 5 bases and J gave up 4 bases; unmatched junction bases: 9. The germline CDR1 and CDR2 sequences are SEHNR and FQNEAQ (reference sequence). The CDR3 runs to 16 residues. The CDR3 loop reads CASSPSGTGLYNEQFF. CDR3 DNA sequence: TGTGCCAGCAGCCCCTCCGGGACAGGGCTTTACAATGAGCAGTTCTTC.

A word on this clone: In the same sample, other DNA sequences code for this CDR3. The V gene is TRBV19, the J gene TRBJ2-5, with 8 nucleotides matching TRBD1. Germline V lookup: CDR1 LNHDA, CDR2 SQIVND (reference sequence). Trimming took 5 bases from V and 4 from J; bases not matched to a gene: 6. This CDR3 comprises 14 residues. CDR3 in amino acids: CASSSDRGRETQYF. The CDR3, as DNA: TGTGCCAGTAGTTCTGACAGGGGTCGAGAGACCCAGTACTTC.

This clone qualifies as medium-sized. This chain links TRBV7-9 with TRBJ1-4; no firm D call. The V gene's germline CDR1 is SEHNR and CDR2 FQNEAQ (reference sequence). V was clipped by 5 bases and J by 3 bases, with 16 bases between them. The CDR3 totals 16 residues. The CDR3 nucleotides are TGTGCCAGCAGCCCTAAATTGTCATACGCTAATGAAAAACTGTTTTTT. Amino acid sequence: CASSPKLSYANEKLFF.

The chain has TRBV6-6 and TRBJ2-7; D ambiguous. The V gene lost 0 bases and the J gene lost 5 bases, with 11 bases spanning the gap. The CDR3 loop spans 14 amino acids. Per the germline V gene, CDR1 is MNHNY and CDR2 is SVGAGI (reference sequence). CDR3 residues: CASSYSTAADEQYF. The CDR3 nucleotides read TGTGCCAGCAGTTACTCTACCGCGGCGGACGAGCAGTACTTC.

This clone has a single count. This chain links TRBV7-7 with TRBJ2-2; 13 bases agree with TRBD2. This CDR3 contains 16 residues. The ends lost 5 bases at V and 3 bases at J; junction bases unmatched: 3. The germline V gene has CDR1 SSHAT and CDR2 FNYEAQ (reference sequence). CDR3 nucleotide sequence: TGTGCCAGCAGCCCTACTAGCGGGGGGGACACCGGGGAGCTGTTTTTT. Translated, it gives CASSPTSGGDTGELFF.

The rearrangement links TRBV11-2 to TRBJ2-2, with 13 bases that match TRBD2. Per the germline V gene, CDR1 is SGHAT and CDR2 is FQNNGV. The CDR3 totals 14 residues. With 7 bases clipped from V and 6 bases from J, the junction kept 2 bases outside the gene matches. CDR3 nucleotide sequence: TGTGCCAGCATGGGACTAGCGGGACCCGGGGAGCTGTTTTTT. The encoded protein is CASMGLAGPGELFF.

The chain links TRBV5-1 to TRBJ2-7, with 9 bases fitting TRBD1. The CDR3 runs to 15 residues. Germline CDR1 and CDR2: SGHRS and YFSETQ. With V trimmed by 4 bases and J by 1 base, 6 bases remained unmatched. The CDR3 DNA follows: TGCGCCAGCAGCCAAGGGGACAGGGATTCCTACGAGCAGTACTTC. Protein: CASSQGDRDSYEQYF.

CDR3: CASSGPSGRTYNEQFF. As DNA, the CDR3 is TGTGCCAGTAGTGGTCCTAGCGGGAGGACGTACAATGAGCAGTTCTTC. The V gene is TRBV19, the J gene TRBJ2-1; TRBD2 matches at 11 bases. The J segment lost 4 bases and the V segment lost 5 bases, leaving 7 bases of the junction unmatched. The CDR3 covers 16 residues. Germline lookup yields CDR1 LNHDA and CDR2 SQIVND (reference sequence).

The DNA for the CDR3 is TGTGCCAGTAGTAAACTAGGACTAGCGGGGGTGGAGACCCAGTACTTC. Translation gives CASSKLGLAGVETQYF. The chain is built from TRBV19 and TRBJ2-5; 13 positions match TRBD2. Trimming at V came to 4 bases and at J to 5 bases, leaving 7 bases not matched to a gene. Germline V CDR1 and CDR2: LNHDA, SQIVND (reference sequence). The length of the CDR3 is 16 residues. Full variable domain (remainder filled in from reference TRBV19 and TRBJ2-5): DGGITQSPKYLFRKEGQNVTLSCEQNLNHDAMYWYRQDPGQGLRLIYYSQIVNDFQKGDIAEGYSVSREKKESFPLTVTSAQKNPTAFYLCASSKLGLAGVETQYFGPGTRLLVL.

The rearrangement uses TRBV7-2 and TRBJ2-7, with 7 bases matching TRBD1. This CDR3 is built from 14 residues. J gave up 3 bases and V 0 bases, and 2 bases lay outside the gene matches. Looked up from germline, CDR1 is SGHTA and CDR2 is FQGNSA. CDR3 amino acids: CASSLAGQSYEQYF. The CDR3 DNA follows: TGTGCCAGCAGCTTAGCGGGACAGAGCTACGAGCAGTACTTC.

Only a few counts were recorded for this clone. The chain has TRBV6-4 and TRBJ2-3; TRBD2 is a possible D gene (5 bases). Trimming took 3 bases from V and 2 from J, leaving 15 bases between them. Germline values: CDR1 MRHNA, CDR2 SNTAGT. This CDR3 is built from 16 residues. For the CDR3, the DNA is TGTGCCAGCAGTGATAGTCAGAGGGTCGACACAGATACGCAGTATTTT. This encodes CASSDSQRVDTDTQYF.

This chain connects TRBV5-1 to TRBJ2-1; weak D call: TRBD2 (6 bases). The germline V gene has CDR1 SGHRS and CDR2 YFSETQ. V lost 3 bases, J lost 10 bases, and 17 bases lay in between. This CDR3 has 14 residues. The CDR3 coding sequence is TGCGCCAGCAGCTGGTGGGGGACTCTTAAGGAGCAGTTCTTC. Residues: CASSWWGTLKEQFF.

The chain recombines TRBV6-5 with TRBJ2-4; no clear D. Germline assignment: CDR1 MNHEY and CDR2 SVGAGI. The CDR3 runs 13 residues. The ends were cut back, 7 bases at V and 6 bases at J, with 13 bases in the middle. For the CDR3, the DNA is TGTGCCAGCACCGTGTCCTATGGAAACATTCAGTACTTC. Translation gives CASTVSYGNIQYF.

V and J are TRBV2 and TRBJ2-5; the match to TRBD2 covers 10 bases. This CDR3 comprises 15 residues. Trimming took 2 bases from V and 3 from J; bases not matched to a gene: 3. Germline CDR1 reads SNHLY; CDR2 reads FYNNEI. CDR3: CASSETSGIKETQYF. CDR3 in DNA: TGTGCCAGCAGTGAAACTAGCGGGATTAAAGAGACCCAGTACTTC. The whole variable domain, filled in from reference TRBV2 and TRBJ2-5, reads EPEVTQTPSHQVTQMGQEVILRCVPISNHLYFYWYRQILGQKVEFLVSFYNNEISEKSEIFDDQFSVERPDGSNFTLKIRSTKLEDSAMYFCASSETSGIKETQYFGPGTRLLVL.

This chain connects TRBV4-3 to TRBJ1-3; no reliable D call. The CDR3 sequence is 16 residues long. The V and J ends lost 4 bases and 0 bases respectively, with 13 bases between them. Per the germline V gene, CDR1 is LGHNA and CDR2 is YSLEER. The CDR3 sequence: CASSPQAPTSGNTIYF. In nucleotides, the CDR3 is TGCGCCAGCAGCCCCCAGGCTCCCACCTCTGGAAACACCATATATTTT.

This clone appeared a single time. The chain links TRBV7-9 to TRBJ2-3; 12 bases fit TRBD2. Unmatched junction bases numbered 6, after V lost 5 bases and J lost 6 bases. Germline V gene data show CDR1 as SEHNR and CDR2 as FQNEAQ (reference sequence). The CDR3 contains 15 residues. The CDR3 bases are TGTGCCAGCAGCCGTCTAGCGGGGGGGCTGGATACGCAGTATTTT. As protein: CASSRLAGGLDTQYF.

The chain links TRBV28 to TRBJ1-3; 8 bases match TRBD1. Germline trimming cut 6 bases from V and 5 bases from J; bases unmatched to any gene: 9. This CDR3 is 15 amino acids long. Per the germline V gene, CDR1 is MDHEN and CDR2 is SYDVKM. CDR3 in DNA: TGTGCCAGCAGGCCGGGGGGACAGGCCCGAAACACCATATATTTT. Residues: CASRPGGQARNTIYF. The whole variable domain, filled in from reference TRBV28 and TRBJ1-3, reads DVKVTQSSRYLVKRTGEKVFLECVQDMDHENMFWYRQDPGLGLRLIYFSYDVKMKEKGDIPEGYSVSREKKERFSLILESASTNQTSMYLCASRPGGQARNTIYFGEGSWLTVV.

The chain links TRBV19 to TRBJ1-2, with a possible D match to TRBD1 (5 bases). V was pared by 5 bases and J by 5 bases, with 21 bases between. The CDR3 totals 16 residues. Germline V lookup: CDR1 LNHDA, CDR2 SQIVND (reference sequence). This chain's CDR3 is CASSLGGIQEPYGYTF. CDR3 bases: TGTGCCAGTAGTCTAGGTGGGATACAGGAGCCGTATGGCTACACCTTC.

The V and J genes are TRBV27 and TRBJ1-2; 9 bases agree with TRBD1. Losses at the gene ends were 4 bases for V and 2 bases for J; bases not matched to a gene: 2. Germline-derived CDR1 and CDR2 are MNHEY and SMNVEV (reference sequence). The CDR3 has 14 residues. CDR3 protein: CASSSGTGNYGYTF. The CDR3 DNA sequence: TGTGCCAGCAGTTCTGGGACAGGGAACTATGGCTACACCTTC.

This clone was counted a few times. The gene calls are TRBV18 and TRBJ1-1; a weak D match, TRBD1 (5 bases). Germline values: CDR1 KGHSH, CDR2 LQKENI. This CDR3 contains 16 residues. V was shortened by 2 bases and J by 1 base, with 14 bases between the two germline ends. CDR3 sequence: CASSPKNRFSNTEAFF. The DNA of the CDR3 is TGTGCCAGCTCACCAAAGAACAGGTTCTCGAACACTGAAGCTTTCTTT.

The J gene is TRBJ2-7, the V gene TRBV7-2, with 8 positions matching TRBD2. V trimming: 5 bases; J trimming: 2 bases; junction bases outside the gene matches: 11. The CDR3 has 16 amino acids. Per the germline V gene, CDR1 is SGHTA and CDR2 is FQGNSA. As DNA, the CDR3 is TGTGCCAGCAGCCCAAATTTCGGGAGGGCCGCCTACGAGCAGTACTTC. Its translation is CASSPNFGRAAYEQYF.

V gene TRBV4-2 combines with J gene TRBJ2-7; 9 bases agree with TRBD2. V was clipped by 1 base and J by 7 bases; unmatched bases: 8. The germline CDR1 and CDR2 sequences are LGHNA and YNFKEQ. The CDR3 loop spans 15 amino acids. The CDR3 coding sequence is TGTGCCAGCAGCCAAGTGGAGCGGGGGGCCCGAGAGCAGTACTTC. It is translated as CASSQVERGAREQYF.

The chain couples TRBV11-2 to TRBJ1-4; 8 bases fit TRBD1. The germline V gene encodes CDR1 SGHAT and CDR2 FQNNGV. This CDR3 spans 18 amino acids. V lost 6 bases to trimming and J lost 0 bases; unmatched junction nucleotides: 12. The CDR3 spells CASSSIADRDSTNEKLFF. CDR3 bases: TGTGCCAGCAGTTCCATTGCGGACAGGGACTCAACTAATGAAAAACTGTTTTTT.

The CDR3 loop is CASSWGGRGTQETQYF. CDR3 in DNA: TGCGCCAGCAGCTGGGGCGGCAGGGGTACCCAAGAGACCCAGTACTTC. V is TRBV5-1 and J is TRBJ2-5, with D maybe TRBD1 (6 bases). Germline V gene data show CDR1 as SGHRS and CDR2 as YFSETQ. The CDR3 sequence is 16 residues long. V shed 3 bases and J shed 1 base, with 16 bases lying between them. Looking up the rest from reference TRBV5-1 and TRBJ2-5 gives the full variable domain: KAGVTQTPRYLIKTRGQQVTLSCSPISGHRSVSWYQQTPGQGLQFLFEYFSETQRNKGNFPGRFSGRQFSNSRSEMNVSTLELGDSALYLCASSWGGRGTQETQYFGPGTRLLVL.

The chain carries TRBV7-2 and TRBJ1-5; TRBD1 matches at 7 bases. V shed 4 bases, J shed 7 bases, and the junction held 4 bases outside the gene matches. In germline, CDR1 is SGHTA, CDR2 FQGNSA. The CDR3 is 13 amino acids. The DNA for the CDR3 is TGTGCCAGCAGCTCACGGACAGGACAGCCCCAGCATTTT. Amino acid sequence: CASSSRTGQPQHF.

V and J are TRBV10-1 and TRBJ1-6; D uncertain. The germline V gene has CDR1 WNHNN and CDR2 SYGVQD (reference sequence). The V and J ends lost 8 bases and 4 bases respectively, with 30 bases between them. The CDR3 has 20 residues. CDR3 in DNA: TGCGCCAGCCGCTTTGTCCGGGTTCGATCTAAGCGACGATATAATTCACCCCTCCACTTT. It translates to CASRFVRVRSKRRYNSPLHF.

CDR3 nucleotides: TGCGCCAGCAGACAGGTTCCGAACACCGGGGAGCTGTTTTTT. Translation gives CASRQVPNTGELFF. The chain couples TRBV4-1 to TRBJ2-2; possibly TRBD1 for D (5 bases). CDR3 size: 14 residues. Germline values: CDR1 MGHRA, CDR2 YSYEKL. V lost 6 bases, J lost 0 bases, and 8 bases lay in between.

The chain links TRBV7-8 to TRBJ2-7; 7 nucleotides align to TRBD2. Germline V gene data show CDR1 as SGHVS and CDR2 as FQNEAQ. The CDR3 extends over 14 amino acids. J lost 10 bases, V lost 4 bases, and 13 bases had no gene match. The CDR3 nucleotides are TGTGCCAGCAGCTCCCCGGGACTAATAATACTACAGTACTTC. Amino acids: CASSSPGLIILQYF. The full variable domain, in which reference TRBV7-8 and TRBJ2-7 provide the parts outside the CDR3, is GAGVSQSPRYKVAKRGQDVALRCDPISGHVSLFWYQQALGQGPEFLTYFQNEAQLDKSGLPSDRFFAERPEGSVSTLKIQRTQQEDSAVYLCASSSPGLIILQYFGPGTRLTVT.

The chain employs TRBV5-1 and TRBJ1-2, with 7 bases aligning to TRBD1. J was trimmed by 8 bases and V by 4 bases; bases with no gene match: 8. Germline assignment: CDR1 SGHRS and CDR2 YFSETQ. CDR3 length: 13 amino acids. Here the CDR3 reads CASSRDREWGYTF. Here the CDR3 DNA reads TGCGCCAGCAGCCGAGACAGGGAGTGGGGCTACACCTTC.